These T cell receptor beta chains were read from a single sample in a study of tumor-infiltrating lymphocytes in primary liver carcinoma. TCRdb ran MiXCR on the multiplex PCR reads and lists one entry per CDR3 protein. The sample includes about 35,000 distinct CDR3 sequences, just under 75% seen only once; the top ten take under 20%. Sequencing was performed on liver tumor tissue from sampling region 4. These receptors originate from a man aged 35 to 55 with primary liver carcinoma and hepatitis B virus infection. Each CDR3 is given with its conserved first and last residue. A D gene is named only where the DNA matches it firmly. Only some rows state a clone size, as once, few, many or a class for expanded clones.

cdr3_aa cdr3_nt j_call v_call cdr3_length d_call clone_size
CASSVSTSGRGFYEQYF TGTGCCAGTAGTGTGAGTACAAGCGGGAGAGGGTTCTACGAGCAGTACTTC TRBJ2-7 TRBV6-1 17 TRBD2 few
CASSRRGTGSTDTQYF TGTGCCAGCAGCAGAAGAGGTACAGGGAGCACAGATACGCAATATTTT TRBJ2-3 TRBV11-2 16 - -
CASNPSGSERDNGQFF TGTGCCAGCAACCCGTCTGGGAGCGAGAGGGACAATGGGCAGTTCTTC TRBJ2-1 TRBV5-6 16 - -
CARSPPGEMPEAFF TGTGCCAGGTCACCACCGGGCGAAATGCCTGAAGCTTTCTTT TRBJ1-1 TRBV18 14 - -
CTSSPTPGNGQFF TGTACCAGCAGCCCCACACCTGGCAATGGGCAGTTCTTC TRBJ2-1 TRBV11-3 13 - -
CTSRAAINTEAFF TGTACCAGCCGGGCGGCGATAAACACTGAAGCTTTCTTT TRBJ1-1 TRBV12-3/TRBV12-4 13 - few
CASSEAPQRLAFTDAQYF TGTGCCAGCAGCGAGGCCCCACAGAGACTAGCGTTCACAGATGCGCAGTATTTC TRBJ2-3 TRBV11-2 18 TRBD2 -
CSAMTSGTGTSNEQCF TGCAGCGCCATGACATCTGGGACCGGGACTTCCAACGAGCAGTGCTTC TRBJ2-7 TRBV29-1 16 - -
CASSSTGSREYEQYF TGCGCCAGCAGCTCAACGGGATCGAGAGAATACGAGCAGTACTTC TRBJ2-7 TRBV11-1 15 - -
CASSAEFSGRDTQYF TGTGCCAGCAGCGCCGAATTTAGCGGGAGAGATACGCAGTATTTT TRBJ2-3 TRBV5-5 15 TRBD2 medium-sized
CASSFPGTSGRITQYF TGTGCCAGCAGCTTCCCCGGGACTAGCGGGAGGATTACGCAGTATTTT TRBJ2-3 TRBV7-8 16 TRBD2 -
CANSLDLGVLRLFF TGTGCCAACAGCTTGGATCTTGGGGTGCTCAGGCTGTTTTTT TRBJ1-4 TRBV11-2 14 - -
CTSSSYSHEQFF TGTACCAGCAGCTCATACAGTCATGAGCAGTTCTTC TRBJ2-1 TRBV7-6 12 - -
CSVEDPRWSSYEQYF TGCAGCGTCGAAGATCCAAGATGGAGCTCCTACGAGCAGTACTTC TRBJ2-7 TRBV29-1 15 - -
CASNEGQGVNSPLHF TGTGCCAGTAACGAAGGACAGGGAGTGAATTCACCCCTCCACTTT TRBJ1-6 TRBV11-2 15 TRBD1 -
CASSKPGQGNTEAFF TGTGCCAGCAGTAAACCGGGACAGGGAAACACTGAAGCTTTCTTT TRBJ1-1 TRBV12-3/TRBV12-4 15 TRBD1 -
CASNSWTSANNERFF TGTGCCAGCAACTCCTGGACTAGCGCCAATAATGAGCGGTTCTTC TRBJ2-1 TRBV28 15 TRBD2 -
CASSHLPQGTDTQYF TGTGCCAGCAGTCACCTCCCGCAAGGCACAGATACGCAGTATTTT TRBJ2-3 TRBV28 15 - -
CARRRQGLTGCNSPLHF TGTGCCAGAAGGCGACAGGGTCTAACCGGATGCAATTCACCCCTCCACTTT TRBJ1-6 TRBV6-5 17 TRBD1 -
CTSSHEDSGLYEQYF TGTACCAGCAGCCACGAGGATAGCGGGCTCTACGAGCAGTACTTC TRBJ2-7 TRBV7-9 15 TRBD2 -
CASRTGKMSGASYGFTF TGTGCCAGCAGAACAGGGAAGATGAGCGGAGCGAGCTATGGCTTCACCTTC TRBJ1-2 TRBV28 17 - -
CTSSEDEKLFF TGTACCAGCAGTGAAGATGAAAAACTGTTTTTT TRBJ1-4 TRBV6-1 11 - few
CDSSKEGLDPLEQSF TGTGACAGCAGCAAAGAGGGACTAGACCCCCTCGAGCAGTCCTTC TRBJ2-7 TRBV21-1 15 - -
CANTFDRGASNQPQHF TGTGCCAACACCTTCGACAGGGGGGCCTCCAATCAACCCCAGCATTTT TRBJ1-5 TRBV28 16 TRBD1 once
CSVRLSGRNTEAFF TGCAGCGTCCGTCTGTCGGGGAGAAACACTGAAGCTTTCTTT TRBJ1-1 TRBV29-1 14 - -
CASNRRSTGNTDTQYF TGTGCCAGCAACAGAAGGAGTACAGGGAACACAGATACACAGTATTTT TRBJ2-3 TRBV11-2 16 - few
CASSFSGGYNKQFF TGCGCCAGCAGCTTCAGTGGGGGTTACAATAAGCAGTTCTTC TRBJ2-1 TRBV5-1 14 - -
CASLQGATDTQYF TGTGCCAGCTTACAGGGGGCGACGGATACGCAGTATTTT TRBJ2-3 TRBV2 13 TRBD1 many